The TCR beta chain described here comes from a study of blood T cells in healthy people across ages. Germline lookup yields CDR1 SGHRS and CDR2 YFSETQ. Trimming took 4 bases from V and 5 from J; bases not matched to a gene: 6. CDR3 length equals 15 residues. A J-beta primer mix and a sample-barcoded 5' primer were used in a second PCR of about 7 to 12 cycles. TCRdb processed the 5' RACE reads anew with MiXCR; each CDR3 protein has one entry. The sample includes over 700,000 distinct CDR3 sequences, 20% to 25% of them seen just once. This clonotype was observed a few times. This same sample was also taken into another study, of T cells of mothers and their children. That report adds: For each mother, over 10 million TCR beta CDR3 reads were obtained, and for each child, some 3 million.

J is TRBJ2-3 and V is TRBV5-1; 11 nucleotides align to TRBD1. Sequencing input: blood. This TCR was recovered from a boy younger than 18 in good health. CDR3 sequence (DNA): TGCGCCAGCAGCGGAGGACAGGGGGCTATAGATACGCAGTATTTT. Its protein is CASSGGQGAIDTQYF.